These T cell receptor beta chains were read from a single sample in a study of blood T cell repertoires in COVID-19. Measured with immunoSEQ multiplex PCR; TCRdb has only the in-frame clones, and not every one. In the table there are around 430,000 clones, about 86% of which are singletons. The sequenced material came from PBMCs or T cells enriched from blood (not recorded which). The origin of the receptors is a woman aged 45-59 years who had recovered from COVID-19. The CDR3 runs from the conserved cysteine through the conserved F or W. D genes are given only for firm matches. Clone size, where shown, is once, few, many, or a class for clones that have expanded.

cdr3_aa | cdr3_nt | d_call | j_call | v_call | clone_size
CASSLNGGRSYEQYF | TGTGCCAGCAGCTTAAACGGGGGTCGCTCCTACGAGCAGTACTTC | NA | TRBJ2-7 | TRBV11-3 | NA
CASSFERGIEAFF | TGTGCCAGCAGCTTCGAGAGGGGGATAGAAGCTTTCTTT | NA | TRBJ1-1 | TRBV7-9 | NA
CASSQQKGTGGYTDTQYF | TGTGCCAGCAGCCAGCAAAAAGGGACAGGGGGATACACAGATACGCAGTATTTT | TRBD1 | TRBJ2-3 | TRBV11-2 | NA
CASSLGGLAIDTQYF | TGTGCCAGCAGTTTAGGAGGACTAGCAATAGATACGCAGTATTTT | TRBD2 | TRBJ2-3 | TRBV28 | NA
CASSDRESGKLFF | TGCGCCAGCAGTGATCGGGAGAGCGGAAAACTGTTTTTT | NA | TRBJ1-4 | TRBV10-2 | NA
CASSHGPRTYGYTF | TGTGCCAGCAGTCATGGGCCTCGAACGTATGGCTACACCTTC | NA | TRBJ1-2 | TRBV7-2 | NA
CASSLTGRGQGIARGYTF | TGTGCCAGCAGCTTAACCGGGAGGGGACAGGGGATCGCTAGGGGCTACACCTTC | TRBD1 | TRBJ1-2 | TRBV7-3 | NA
CASSPTQGLEAFF | TGTGCCAGCTCACCTACCCAGGGTCTTGAAGCTTTCTTT | NA | TRBJ1-1 | TRBV18 | NA
CASSVGPGETTEAFF | TGTGCCAGCAGCGTAGGACCGGGGGAAACCACTGAAGCTTTCTTT | NA | TRBJ1-1 | TRBV9 | NA
CASRPPGQGTEQYF | TGTGCCAGCAGGCCCCCGGGACAGGGAACCGAGCAGTACTTC | TRBD1 | TRBJ2-7 | TRBV11-2 | NA
CATSVQGINTQYF | TGTGCCACCAGTGTACAGGGCATCAATACGCAGTATTTT | NA | TRBJ2-3 | TRBV24-1 | NA
CASSLSSGQGDYGYTF | TGTGCCAGCAGCTTGTCCTCGGGACAGGGTGACTATGGCTACACCTTC | TRBD1 | TRBJ1-2 | TRBV7-2 | NA
CASSLGQVNSPLHF | TGTGCCAGCAGCTTGGGACAGGTTAATTCACCCCTCCACTTT | NA | TRBJ1-6 | TRBV5-4 | NA
CASSLTSGGASNEQFF | TGTGCCAGCAGTCTTACTAGCGGGGGGGCCAGTAATGAGCAGTTCTTC | TRBD2 | TRBJ2-1 | TRBV27 | NA
CASSWSGATNEKLFF | TGTGCCAGCAGCTGGTCGGGTGCAACTAATGAAAAACTGTTTTTT | NA | TRBJ1-4 | TRBV5-5 | NA
CASSLHRTYERFTEAFF | TGTGCCAGCAGTTTGCACCGGACTTACGAACGATTCACTGAAGCTTTCTTT | NA | TRBJ1-1 | TRBV27 | NA
CASWYSGNTEAFF | TGTGCCAGCTGGTACAGCGGAAACACTGAAGCTTTCTTT | NA | TRBJ1-1 | TRBV6-5 | NA
CASSIRGGMNTEAFF | TGTGCCAGTAGTATACGGGGGGGGATGAACACTGAAGCTTTCTTT | NA | TRBJ1-1 | TRBV19 | NA
CASALRQGAPDGYTF | TGTGCCAGCGCGCTTCGACAGGGGGCGCCGGATGGCTACACCTTC | TRBD1 | TRBJ1-2 | TRBV7-2 | NA
CASSSDRRHPYGYTF | TGCGCCAGCAGCTCCGACAGGCGTCATCCCTATGGCTACACCTTC | NA | TRBJ1-2 | TRBV5-1 | once
CASSLGAGANYGYTF | TGTGCCAGCAGCCTTGGGGCAGGGGCCAACTATGGCTACACCTTC | NA | TRBJ1-2 | TRBV27 | NA
CASSEGRDRKNEKLFF | TGTGCCAGTAGTGAAGGCCGGGACAGGAAGAATGAAAAACTGTTTTTT | TRBD1 | TRBJ1-4 | TRBV19 | NA
CASSSRTAEKLFF | TGTGCCAGCAGCTCCCGGACAGCTGAAAAACTGTTTTTT | NA | TRBJ1-4 | TRBV7-9 | NA
CASRPEGPGELFF | TGCGCCAGCAGACCGGAGGGACCCGGGGAGCTGTTTTTT | NA | TRBJ2-2 | TRBV5-1 | NA
CASGRSGGGGYTF | TGTGCTAGTGGTCGGTCCGGAGGCGGTGGCTACACCTTC | NA | TRBJ1-2 | TRBV12-5 | NA
CASSLRASYEQYF | TGTGCCAGCAGTTTGAGGGCCTCCTACGAGCAGTACTTC | NA | TRBJ2-7 | TRBV12-3/TRBV12-4 | NA
CASRPSGALSYEQYF | TGTGCCAGCAGACCCAGCGGGGCCCTCTCCTACGAGCAGTACTTC | TRBD2 | TRBJ2-7 | TRBV2 | NA
CASSQSSGHHYEQYF | TGTGCCAGCAGCCAATCTAGCGGGCACCACTACGAGCAGTACTTC | TRBD2 | TRBJ2-7 | TRBV3-1/TRBV3-2 | NA
CASSEAQEGGYTF | TGTGCCAGCAGTGAAGCGCAAGAGGGTGGCTACACCTTC | NA | TRBJ1-2 | TRBV2 | NA
CASSPEGSAGNTIYF | TGCGCCAGCAGCCCGGAGGGATCAGCTGGAAACACCATATATTTT | NA | TRBJ1-3 | TRBV5-1 | NA
CASTQTGHQPQHF | TGTGCCAGCACTCAGACAGGCCATCAGCCCCAGCATTTT | NA | TRBJ1-5 | TRBV2 | NA
CASSPRGQGYNSPLHF | TGTGCCAGCAGCCCAAGGGGACAGGGATATAATTCACCCCTCCACTTT | TRBD1 | TRBJ1-6 | TRBV7-2 | NA
CASSRSGGPYEQYF | TGTGCCAGCAGCCGTAGCGGGGGCCCCTACGAGCAGTACTTC | TRBD2 | TRBJ2-7 | TRBV7-9 | NA
CASSGADSGANVLTF | TGTGCCAGCAGTGGCGCGGACAGTGGGGCCAACGTCCTGACTTTC | NA | TRBJ2-6 | TRBV2 | NA
CASKVGSSYEQYF | TGTGCCAGTAAGGTCGGGAGCTCCTACGAGCAGTACTTC | NA | TRBJ2-7 | TRBV19 | NA
CASSFPLTDTQYF | TGTGCCAGCAGCTTCCCTCTCACAGATACGCAGTATTTT | NA | TRBJ2-3 | TRBV7-9 | NA
CASSLVPGQGGDTEAFF | TGTGCCAGCAGCCTCGTCCCGGGACAGGGGGGGGACACTGAAGCTTTCTTT | TRBD1 | TRBJ1-1 | TRBV7-9 | NA
CASSLDPENYGYTF | TGTGCCAGCAGCTTAGATCCGGAGAACTATGGCTACACCTTC | NA | TRBJ1-2 | TRBV7-9 | NA
CSVVKWSPHEKLFF | TGCAGCGTGGTGAAGTGGAGTCCACATGAAAAACTGTTTTTT | NA | TRBJ1-4 | TRBV29-1 | NA
CASSQGAHTGELFF | TGCGCCAGCAGCCAAGGGGCCCACACCGGGGAGCTGTTTTTT | NA | TRBJ2-2 | TRBV4-3 | NA
CASSPTDATNEKLFF | TGTGCCAGCTCACCAACAGACGCAACTAATGAAAAACTGTTTTTT | NA | TRBJ1-4 | TRBV18 | NA
CASSAADRVGDTQYF | TGTGCCAGTAGTGCCGCGGACAGGGTTGGGGATACGCAGTATTTT | TRBD1 | TRBJ2-3 | TRBV19 | NA
CAWSSGPTGLRSNQPQHF | TGTGCCTGGAGTTCGGGTCCCACAGGGTTAAGAAGCAATCAGCCCCAGCATTTT | NA | TRBJ1-5 | TRBV30 | NA
CASSAQDRGPGNTIYF | TGTGCCAGCTCAGCACAGGACAGGGGACCTGGAAACACCATATATTTT | TRBD1 | TRBJ1-3 | TRBV18 | NA
CASSLFHSGQGFSPLHF | TGTGCCAGCAGCCTTTTTCATTCGGGACAGGGGTTCTCACCCCTCCACTTT | TRBD1 | TRBJ1-6 | TRBV7-6 | NA
CASKDRAGAPLHF | TGTGCCAGTAAGGACAGGGCAGGGGCACCCCTCCACTTT | TRBD1 | TRBJ1-6 | TRBV12-3/TRBV12-4 | NA
CASSTQAGAKNTEAFF | TGTGCCAGCAGCACGCAGGCAGGGGCTAAGAACACTGAAGCTTTCTTT | NA | TRBJ1-1 | TRBV7-8 | NA
CASSPRDAGLAGTDTQYF | TGTGCCAGCTCACCACGAGATGCGGGACTAGCGGGCACAGATACGCAGTATTTT | TRBD2 | TRBJ2-3 | TRBV18 | NA
CAISDSGTPGNTIYF | TGTGCCATCAGTGACTCCGGGACACCTGGAAACACCATATATTTT | NA | TRBJ1-3 | TRBV10-3 | NA
CASSLEGDSGNTIYF | TGTGCCAGCAGCCTAGAGGGGGACTCTGGAAACACCATATATTTT | NA | TRBJ1-3 | TRBV2 | NA
CASSYLAGVGGELFF | TGTGCCAGCAGTTATTTAGCGGGGGTAGGCGGGGAGCTGTTTTTT | TRBD2 | TRBJ2-2 | TRBV27 | NA
CASIRTGPYEQYF | TGTGCCAGCATCCGGACAGGGCCCTACGAGCAGTACTTC | TRBD1 | TRBJ2-7 | TRBV7-9 | NA
CASSFWRGNTGELFF | TGTGCCAGCAGTTTTTGGAGGGGCAACACCGGGGAGCTGTTTTTT | NA | TRBJ2-2 | TRBV28 | once
CASHGIAGGDTEAFF | TGCGCCAGCCACGGAATCGCGGGAGGGGACACTGAAGCTTTCTTT | NA | TRBJ1-1 | TRBV10-2 | few
CASSIGARGNQPQHF | TGTGCCAGTAGTATTGGCGCCAGGGGCAATCAGCCCCAGCATTTT | NA | TRBJ1-5 | TRBV19 | once
CASSNPRRDQPQHF | TGTGCCAGCAGCAACCCCCGGAGAGATCAGCCCCAGCATTTT | NA | TRBJ1-5 | TRBV21-1 | NA
CASSTEHTISPLHF | TGTGCCAGCAGTACAGAACACACAATTTCACCCCTCCACTTT | NA | TRBJ1-6 | TRBV5-5 | NA
CASSQDWSARNTQYF | TGTGCCAGCAGCCAAGATTGGTCCGCGCGAAATACGCAGTATTTT | NA | TRBJ2-3 | TRBV4-2 | NA